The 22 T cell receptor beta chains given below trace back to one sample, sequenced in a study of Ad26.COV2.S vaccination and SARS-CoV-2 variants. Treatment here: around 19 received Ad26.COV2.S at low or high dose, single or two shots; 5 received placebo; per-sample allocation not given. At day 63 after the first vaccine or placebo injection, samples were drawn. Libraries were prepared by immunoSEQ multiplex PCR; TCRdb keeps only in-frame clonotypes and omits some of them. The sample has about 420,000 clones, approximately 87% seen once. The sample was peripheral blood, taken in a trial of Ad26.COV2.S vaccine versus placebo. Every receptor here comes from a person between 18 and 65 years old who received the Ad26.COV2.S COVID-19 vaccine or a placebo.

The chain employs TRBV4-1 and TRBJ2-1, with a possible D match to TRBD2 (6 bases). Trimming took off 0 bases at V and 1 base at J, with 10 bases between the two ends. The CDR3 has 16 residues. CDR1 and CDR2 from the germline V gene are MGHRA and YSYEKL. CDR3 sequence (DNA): TGCGCCAGCAGCCAAGATTTAGCGGAATCCTACAATGAGCAGTTCTTC. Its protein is CASSQDLAESYNEQFF.

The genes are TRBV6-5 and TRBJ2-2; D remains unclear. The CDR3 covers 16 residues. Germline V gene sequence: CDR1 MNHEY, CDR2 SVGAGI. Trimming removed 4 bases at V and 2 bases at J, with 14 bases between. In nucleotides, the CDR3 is TGTGCCAGCAGTTTTACCGTCCTCCCCAACACCGGGGAGCTGTTTTTT. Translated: CASSFTVLPNTGELFF.

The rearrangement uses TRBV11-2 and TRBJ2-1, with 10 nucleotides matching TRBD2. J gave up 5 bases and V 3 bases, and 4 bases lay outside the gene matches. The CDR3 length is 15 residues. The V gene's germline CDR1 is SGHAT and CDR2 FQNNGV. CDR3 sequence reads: CASSLLAGAHNEQFF. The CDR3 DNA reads TGTGCCAGCAGCTTGCTAGCGGGGGCCCACAATGAGCAGTTCTTC.

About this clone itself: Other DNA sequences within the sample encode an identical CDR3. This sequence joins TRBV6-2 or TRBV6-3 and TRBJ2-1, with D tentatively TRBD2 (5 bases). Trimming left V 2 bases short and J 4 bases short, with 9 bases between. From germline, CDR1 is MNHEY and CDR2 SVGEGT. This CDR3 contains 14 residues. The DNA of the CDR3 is TGTGCCAGCAGTTACGGAGGACCATACAATGAGCAGTTCTTC. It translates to CASSYGGPYNEQFF.

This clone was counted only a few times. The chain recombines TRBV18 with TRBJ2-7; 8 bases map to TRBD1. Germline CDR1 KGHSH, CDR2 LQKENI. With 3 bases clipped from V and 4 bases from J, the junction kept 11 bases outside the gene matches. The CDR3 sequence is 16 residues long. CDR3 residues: CASSPYPGQVEYEQYF. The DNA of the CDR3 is TGTGCCAGCTCACCCTATCCGGGACAGGTGGAATACGAGCAGTACTTC.

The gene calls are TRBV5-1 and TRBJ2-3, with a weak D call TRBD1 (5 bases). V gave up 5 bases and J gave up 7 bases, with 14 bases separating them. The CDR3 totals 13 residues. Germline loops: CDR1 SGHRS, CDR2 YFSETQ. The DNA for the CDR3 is TGCGCCAGCAGGACGGTAAGGGGTTATACGCAGTATTTT. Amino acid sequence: CASRTVRGYTQYF.

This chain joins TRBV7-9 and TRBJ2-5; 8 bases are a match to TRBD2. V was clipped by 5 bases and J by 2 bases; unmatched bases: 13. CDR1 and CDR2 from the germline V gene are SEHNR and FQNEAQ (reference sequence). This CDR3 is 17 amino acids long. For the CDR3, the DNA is TGTGCCAGCAGCCCGGACCTGGGAGCGGGGGCTCAAGAGACCCAGTACTTC. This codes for CASSPDLGAGAQETQYF.

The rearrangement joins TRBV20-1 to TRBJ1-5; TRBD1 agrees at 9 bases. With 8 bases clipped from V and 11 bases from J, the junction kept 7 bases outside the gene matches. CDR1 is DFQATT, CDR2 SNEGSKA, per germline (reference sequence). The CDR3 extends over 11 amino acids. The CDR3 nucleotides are TGCAGTACCACACAGGGGGCAGCCCAGCATTTT. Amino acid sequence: CSTTQGAAQHF.

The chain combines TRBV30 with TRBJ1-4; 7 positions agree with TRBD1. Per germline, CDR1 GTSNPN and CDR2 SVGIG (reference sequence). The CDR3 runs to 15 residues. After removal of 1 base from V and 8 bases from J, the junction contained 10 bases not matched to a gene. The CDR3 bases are TGTGCCTGGAGTGGCCGGGACAGACTTTCCGAAAAACTGTTTTTT. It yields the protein CAWSGRDRLSEKLFF.

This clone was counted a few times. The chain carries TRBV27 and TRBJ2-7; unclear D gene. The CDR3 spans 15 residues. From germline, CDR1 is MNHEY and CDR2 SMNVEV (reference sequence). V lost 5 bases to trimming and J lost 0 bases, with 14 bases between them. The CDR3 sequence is CASSPNRESSYEQYF. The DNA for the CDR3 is TGTGCCAGCAGTCCAAACAGAGAAAGCTCCTACGAGCAGTACTTC.

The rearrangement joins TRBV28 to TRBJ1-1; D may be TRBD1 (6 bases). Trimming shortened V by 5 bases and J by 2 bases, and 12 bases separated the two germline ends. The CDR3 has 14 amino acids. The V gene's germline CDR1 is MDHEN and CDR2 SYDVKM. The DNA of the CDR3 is TGTGCCAGCAGTCAGAAGGACAGAAACACTGAAGCTTTCTTT. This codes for CASSQKDRNTEAFF.

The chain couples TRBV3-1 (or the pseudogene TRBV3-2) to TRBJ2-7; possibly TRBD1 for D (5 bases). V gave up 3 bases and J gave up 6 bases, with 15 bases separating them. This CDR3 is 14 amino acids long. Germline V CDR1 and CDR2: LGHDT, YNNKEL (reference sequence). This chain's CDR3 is CASSQVLGGAEQYF. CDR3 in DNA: TGTGCCAGCAGCCAGGTACTTGGTGGGGCCGAGCAGTACTTC.

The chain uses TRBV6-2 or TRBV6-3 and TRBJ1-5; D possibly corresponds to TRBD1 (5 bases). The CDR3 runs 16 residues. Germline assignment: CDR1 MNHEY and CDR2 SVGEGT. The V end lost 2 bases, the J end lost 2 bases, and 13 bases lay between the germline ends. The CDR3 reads CASSYRPGPGNQPQHF. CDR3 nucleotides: TGTGCCAGCAGTTACCGTCCAGGGCCGGGCAATCAGCCCCAGCATTTT.

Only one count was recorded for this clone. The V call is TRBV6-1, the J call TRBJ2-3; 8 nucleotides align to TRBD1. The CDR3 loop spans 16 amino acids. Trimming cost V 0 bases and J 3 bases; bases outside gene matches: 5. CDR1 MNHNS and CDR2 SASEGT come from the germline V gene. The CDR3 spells CASSEAWRQGTDTQYF. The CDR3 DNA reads TGTGCCAGCAGTGAAGCCTGGAGACAGGGGACAGATACGCAGTATTTT.

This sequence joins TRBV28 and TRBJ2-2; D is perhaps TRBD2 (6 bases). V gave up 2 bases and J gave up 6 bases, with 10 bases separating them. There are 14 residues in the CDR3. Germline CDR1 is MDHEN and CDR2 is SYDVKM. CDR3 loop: CASSLPGTAGELFF. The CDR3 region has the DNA TGTGCCAGCAGTTTACCAGGGACTGCCGGGGAGCTGTTTTTT.

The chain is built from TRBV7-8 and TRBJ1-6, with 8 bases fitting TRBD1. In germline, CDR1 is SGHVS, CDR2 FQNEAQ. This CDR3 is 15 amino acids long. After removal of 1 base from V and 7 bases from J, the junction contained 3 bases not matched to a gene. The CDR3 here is CASSLGSGGNSPLHF. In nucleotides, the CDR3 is TGTGCCAGCAGCTTAGGGTCAGGGGGCAATTCACCCCTCCACTTT.

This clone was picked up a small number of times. For the CDR3, the DNA is TGCGCCAGCAGAAGAACAGGGGGCTCTTCTAACTATGGCTACACCTTC. The encoded protein is CASRRTGGSSNYGYTF. The chain employs TRBV4-1 and TRBJ1-2, with 9 nucleotides matching TRBD1. CDR1 and CDR2 from the germline V gene are MGHRA and YSYEKL. The CDR3 runs 16 residues. Trimming at V came to 6 bases and at J to 0 bases, leaving 8 bases not matched to a gene.

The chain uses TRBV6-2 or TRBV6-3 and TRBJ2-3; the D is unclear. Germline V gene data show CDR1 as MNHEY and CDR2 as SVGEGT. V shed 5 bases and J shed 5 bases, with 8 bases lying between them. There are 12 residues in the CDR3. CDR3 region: CASSGNGDTQYF. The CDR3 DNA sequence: TGTGCCAGCAGTGGGAATGGAGATACGCAGTATTTT.

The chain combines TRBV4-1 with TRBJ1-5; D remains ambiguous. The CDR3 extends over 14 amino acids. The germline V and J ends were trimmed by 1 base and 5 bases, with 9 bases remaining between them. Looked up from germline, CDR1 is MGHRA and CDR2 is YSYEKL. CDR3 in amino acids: CASSQGPADQPQHF. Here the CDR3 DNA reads TGCGCCAGCAGCCAAGGCCCTGCGGATCAGCCCCAGCATTTT.

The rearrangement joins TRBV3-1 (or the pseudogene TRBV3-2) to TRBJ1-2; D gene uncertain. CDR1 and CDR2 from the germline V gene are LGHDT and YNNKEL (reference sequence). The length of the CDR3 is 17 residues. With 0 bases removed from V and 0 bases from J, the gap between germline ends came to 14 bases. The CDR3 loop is CASSQESRQIANYGYTF. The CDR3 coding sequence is TGTGCCAGCAGCCAAGAGTCGCGTCAGATAGCTAACTATGGCTACACCTTC.

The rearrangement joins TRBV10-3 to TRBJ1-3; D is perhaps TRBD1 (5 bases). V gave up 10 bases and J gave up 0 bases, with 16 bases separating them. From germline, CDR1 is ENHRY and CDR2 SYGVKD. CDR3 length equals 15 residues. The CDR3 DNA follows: TGTGCCAGCCATTCAACAGGCAACTCTGGAAACACCATATATTTT. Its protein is CASHSTGNSGNTIYF.

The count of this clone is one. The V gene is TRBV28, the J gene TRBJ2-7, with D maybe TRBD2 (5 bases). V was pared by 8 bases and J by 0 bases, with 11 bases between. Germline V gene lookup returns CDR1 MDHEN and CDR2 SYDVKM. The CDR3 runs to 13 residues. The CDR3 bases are TGTGCCAGCGGCGGTGGGAGCTCCTACGAGCAGTACTTC. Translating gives CASGGGSSYEQYF. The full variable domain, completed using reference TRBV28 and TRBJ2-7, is DVKVTQSSRYLVKRTGEKVFLECVQDMDHENMFWYRQDPGLGLRLIYFSYDVKMKEKGDIPEGYSVSREKKERFSLILESASTNQTSMYLCASGGGSSYEQYFGPGTRLTVT.